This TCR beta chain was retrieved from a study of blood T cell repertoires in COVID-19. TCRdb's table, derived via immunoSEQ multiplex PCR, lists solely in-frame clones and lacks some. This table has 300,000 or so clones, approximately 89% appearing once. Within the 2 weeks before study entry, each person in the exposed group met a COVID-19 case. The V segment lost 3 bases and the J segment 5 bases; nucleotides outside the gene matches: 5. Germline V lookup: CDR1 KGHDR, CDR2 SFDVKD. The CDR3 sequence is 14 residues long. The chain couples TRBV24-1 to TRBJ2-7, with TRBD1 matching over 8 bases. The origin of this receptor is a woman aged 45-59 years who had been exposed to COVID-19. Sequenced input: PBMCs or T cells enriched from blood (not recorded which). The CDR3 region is CATSDPRDRNEQYF. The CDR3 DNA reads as TGTGCCACCAGTGATCCCCGGGACAGGAACGAGCAGTACTTC.